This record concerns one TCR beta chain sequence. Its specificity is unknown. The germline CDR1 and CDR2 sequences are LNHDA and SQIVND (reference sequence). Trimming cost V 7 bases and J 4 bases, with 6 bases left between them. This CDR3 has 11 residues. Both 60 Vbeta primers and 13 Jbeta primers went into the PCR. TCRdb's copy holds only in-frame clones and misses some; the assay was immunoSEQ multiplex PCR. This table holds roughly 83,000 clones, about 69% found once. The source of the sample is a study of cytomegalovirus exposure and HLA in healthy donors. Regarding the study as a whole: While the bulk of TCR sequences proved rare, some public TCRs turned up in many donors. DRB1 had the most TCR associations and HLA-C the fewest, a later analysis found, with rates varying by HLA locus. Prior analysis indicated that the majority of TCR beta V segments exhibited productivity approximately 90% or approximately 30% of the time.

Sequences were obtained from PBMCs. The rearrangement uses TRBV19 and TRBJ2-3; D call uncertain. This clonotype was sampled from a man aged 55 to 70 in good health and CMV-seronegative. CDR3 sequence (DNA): TGTGCCAGTAATGAGGCAGATACGCAGTATTTT. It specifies CASNEADTQYF.